The 17 T cell receptor beta chains given below trace back to one sample, sequenced in a study of T cell changes during pregnancy in multiple sclerosis. Clones were sequenced by immunoSEQ multiplex PCR, and TCRdb holds only the in-frame ones, with some missing. In the table there are about 60,000 clones, around 92% of which are singletons. Sequenced material: peripheral blood, taken in the first trimester of pregnancy. These receptors were taken from a female donor with multiple sclerosis, enrolled in a pregnancy study.

The chain couples TRBV5-1 to TRBJ2-5, with 7 bases aligning to TRBD2. The germline gives CDR1 SGHRS, CDR2 YFSETQ. Germline trimming cut 3 bases from V and 4 bases from J; bases unmatched to any gene: 3. CDR3 length: 13 amino acids. The CDR3 region has the DNA TGCGCCAGCAGCTGGACTAGGGTAGAGACCCAGTACTTC. The encoded protein is CASSWTRVETQYF.

The genes are TRBV9 and TRBJ1-1; the D gene is possibly TRBD1 (6 bases). V was pared by 4 bases and J by 5 bases, with 21 bases between. The CDR3 is made up of 16 amino acids. The germline CDR1 and CDR2 sequences are SGDLS and YYNGEE. CDR3 protein: CASSKTGNDLRTEAFF. Here the CDR3 DNA reads TGTGCCAGCAGCAAGACAGGAAATGACTTAAGGACTGAAGCTTTCTTT.

V and J are TRBV7-8 and TRBJ2-3; 14 bases map to TRBD2. The trim removed 5 bases at V and 4 bases at J, leaving 2 bases unmatched. The length of the CDR3 is 15 residues. Germline CDR1 and CDR2: SGHVS and FQNEAQ. The CDR3 DNA reads as TGTGCCAGCAGCCTGACTAGCGGGAGGGCAGATACGCAGTATTTT. It yields the protein CASSLTSGRADTQYF.

This chain joins TRBV28 and TRBJ2-7; 16 positions match TRBD2. CDR1 is MDHEN, CDR2 SYDVKM, per germline. The junction had 3 bases not matched to a gene; V was cut back by 4 bases and J by 6 bases. The CDR3 runs to 15 residues. CDR3 nucleotide sequence: TGTGCCAGCAGTTCCGGGACTAGCGGGGGGGGCGAGCAGTACTTC. Amino acids: CASSSGTSGGGEQYF. Combining the CDR3 with reference TRBV28 and TRBJ2-7 gives the whole variable domain DVKVTQSSRYLVKRTGEKVFLECVQDMDHENMFWYRQDPGLGLRLIYFSYDVKMKEKGDIPEGYSVSREKKERFSLILESASTNQTSMYLCASSSGTSGGGEQYFGPGTRLTVT.

This chain links TRBV7-2 with TRBJ2-5; TRBD2 aligns across 14 bases. V trimming: 3 bases; J trimming: 4 bases; junction bases outside the gene matches: 10. From germline, CDR1 is SGHTA and CDR2 FQGNSA. The CDR3 is 18 amino acids. CDR3 in amino acids: CASSLDGTSGSFGETQYF. The CDR3 DNA reads as TGTGCCAGCAGCTTGGATGGGACTAGCGGGAGTTTCGGAGAGACCCAGTACTTC.

The gene calls are TRBV27 and TRBJ1-5; D is perhaps TRBD1 (5 bases). Trimming removed 5 bases at V and 3 bases at J, with 11 bases between. Germline V CDR1 and CDR2: MNHEY, SMNVEV (reference sequence). This CDR3 region has 14 residues. Written as DNA, the CDR3 is TGTGCCAGCAGTCCTACAGGTTACAATCAGCCCCAGCATTTT. Its translation: CASSPTGYNQPQHF.

This clone was seen once. The chain is built from TRBV14 and TRBJ2-3; D is possibly TRBD1 (5 bases). The ends were cut back, 0 bases at V and 12 bases at J, with 22 bases in the middle. CDR3 length: 16 residues. Germline loops: CDR1 SGHDN, CDR2 FVKESK. CDR3 sequence reads: CASSQDKSSWTPDQYF. DNA of the CDR3: TGTGCCAGCAGCCAAGATAAGTCAAGTTGGACACCGGATCAGTATTTT.

The chain carries TRBV25-1 and TRBJ2-2, with TRBD2 matching over 9 bases. V trimming: 3 bases; J trimming: 2 bases; junction bases outside the gene matches: 4. The CDR3 is 16 amino acids. Germline V lookup: CDR1 MGHDK, CDR2 SYGVNS. The CDR3 sequence is CASSDPGLANTGELFF. CDR3 in DNA: TGTGCCAGCAGTGACCCGGGACTAGCAAACACCGGGGAGCTGTTTTTT. Variable domain in full (rest from reference TRBV25-1 and TRBJ2-2): EADIYQTPRYLVIGTGKKITLECSQTMGHDKMYWYQQDPGMELHLIHYSYGVNSTEKGDLSSESTVSRIRTEHFPLTLESARPSHTSQYLCASSDPGLANTGELFFGEGSRLTVL.

The rearrangement links TRBV2 to TRBJ1-3; D is uncertain. This CDR3 has 14 amino acids. The V end was cut by 3 bases, the J end by 0 bases, with 6 bases between. Germline V gene lookup returns CDR1 SNHLY and CDR2 FYNNEI. The chain's CDR3 is CASSDPRSGNTIYF. DNA of the CDR3: TGTGCCAGCAGTGACCCGCGCTCTGGAAACACCATATATTTT. Variable domain in full (rest from reference TRBV2 and TRBJ1-3): EPEVTQTPSHQVTQMGQEVILRCVPISNHLYFYWYRQILGQKVEFLVSFYNNEISEKSEIFDDQFSVERPDGSNFTLKIRSTKLEDSAMYFCASSDPRSGNTIYFGEGSWLTVV.

This rearrangement joins TRBV7-2 to TRBJ1-2; 7 nucleotides align to TRBD1. J was trimmed by 7 bases and V by 5 bases; bases with no gene match: 4. Germline values: CDR1 SGHTA, CDR2 FQGNSA. CDR3 length: 12 amino acids. CDR3 sequence reads: CASSPRTGGYTF. The CDR3 DNA sequence: TGTGCCAGCAGCCCCCGGACAGGTGGCTACACCTTC.

The genes are TRBV2 and TRBJ2-4; D perhaps matches TRBD2 (6 bases). The CDR3 runs 15 residues. CDR1 SNHLY and CDR2 FYNNEI come from the germline V gene. The ends were cut back, 4 bases at V and 6 bases at J, with 16 bases in the middle. CDR3 sequence reads: CASSVRRRDLNIQYF. The CDR3 DNA is TGTGCCAGCAGTGTTAGACGGCGGGATCTAAACATTCAGTACTTC. The variable domain in full, with the rest retrieved from reference TRBV2 and TRBJ2-4, is EPEVTQTPSHQVTQMGQEVILRCVPISNHLYFYWYRQILGQKVEFLVSFYNNEISEKSEIFDDQFSVERPDGSNFTLKIRSTKLEDSAMYFCASSVRRRDLNIQYFGAGTRLSVL.

V is TRBV2 and J is TRBJ2-7; the D is unclear. Germline V gene sequence: CDR1 SNHLY, CDR2 FYNNEI. Trimming removed 6 bases at V and 3 bases at J, with 21 bases between. The CDR3 loop spans 16 amino acids. For the CDR3, the DNA is TGTGCCAGCAGGATCCAGTTGTGGGCCTTCCTCTACGAGCAGTACTTC. It translates to CASRIQLWAFLYEQYF.

CDR3 nucleotide sequence: TGTGCCATCAGTGAGAAGGACAGGGGGCGAAAGACTGAAGCTTTCTTT. Protein sequence: CAISEKDRGRKTEAFF. The J gene is TRBJ1-1, the V gene TRBV10-3, with TRBD1 matching over 11 bases. The germline V gene has CDR1 ENHRY and CDR2 SYGVKD. The CDR3 loop spans 16 amino acids. V lost 2 bases, J lost 5 bases, and 7 bases stayed unmatched.

The V and J genes are TRBV19 and TRBJ2-1; D possibly corresponds to TRBD1 (6 bases). Germline CDR1 LNHDA, CDR2 SQIVND (reference sequence). The V gene lost 6 bases and the J gene lost 4 bases, with 19 bases spanning the gap. The CDR3 consists of 16 residues. CDR3 in DNA: TGTGCCAGTAGCCGCGTTGGACAGCCAAAATACAATGAGCAGTTCTTC. Residues: CASSRVGQPKYNEQFF.

The chain employs TRBV4-3 and TRBJ2-1, with D possibly being TRBD1 (6 bases). The V and J ends lost 0 bases and 5 bases respectively, with 11 bases between them. Germline CDR1 LGHNA, CDR2 YSLEER. The CDR3 contains 15 residues. In nucleotides, the CDR3 is TGCGCCAGCAGCCAAGACAGGGGTTGGGACAATGAGCAGTTCTTC. As protein: CASSQDRGWDNEQFF.

The chain uses TRBV5-5 and TRBJ1-3; D gene uncertain. Trimming stripped 4 bases from V and 0 bases from J, with 11 bases between. Per the germline V gene, CDR1 is SGHKS and CDR2 is YYEKEE (reference sequence). The CDR3 contains 15 residues. CDR3 amino acids: CASSRTGVSGNTIYF. The CDR3 DNA reads TGTGCCAGCAGCAGAACGGGAGTCTCTGGAAACACCATATATTTT.

This sequence joins TRBV2 and TRBJ1-1, with a tentative D call TRBD1 (5 bases). The CDR3 has 13 residues. Germline CDR1 SNHLY, CDR2 FYNNEI. V shed 6 bases and J shed 5 bases, with 13 bases lying between them. The CDR3 spells CASRLKGWTEAFF. The CDR3 DNA sequence: TGTGCCAGCAGACTAAAGGGGTGGACTGAAGCTTTCTTT.